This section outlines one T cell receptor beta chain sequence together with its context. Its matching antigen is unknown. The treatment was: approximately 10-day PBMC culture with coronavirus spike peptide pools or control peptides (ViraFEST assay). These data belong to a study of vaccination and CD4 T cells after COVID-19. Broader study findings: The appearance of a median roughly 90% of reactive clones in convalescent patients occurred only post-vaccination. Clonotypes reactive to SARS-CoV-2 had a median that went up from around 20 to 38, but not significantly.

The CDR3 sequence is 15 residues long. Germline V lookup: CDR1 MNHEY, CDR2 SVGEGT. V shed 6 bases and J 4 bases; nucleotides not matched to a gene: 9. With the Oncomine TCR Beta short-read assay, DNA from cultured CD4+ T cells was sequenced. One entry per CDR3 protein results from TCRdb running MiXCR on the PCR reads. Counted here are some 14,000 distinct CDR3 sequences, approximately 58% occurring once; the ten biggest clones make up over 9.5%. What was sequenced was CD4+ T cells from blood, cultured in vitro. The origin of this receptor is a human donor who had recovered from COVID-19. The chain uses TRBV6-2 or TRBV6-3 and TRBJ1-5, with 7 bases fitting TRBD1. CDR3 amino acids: CASRHRLTGNQPQHF. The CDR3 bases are TGTGCCAGCAGGCATCGACTGACAGGGAATCAGCCCCAGCATTTT.